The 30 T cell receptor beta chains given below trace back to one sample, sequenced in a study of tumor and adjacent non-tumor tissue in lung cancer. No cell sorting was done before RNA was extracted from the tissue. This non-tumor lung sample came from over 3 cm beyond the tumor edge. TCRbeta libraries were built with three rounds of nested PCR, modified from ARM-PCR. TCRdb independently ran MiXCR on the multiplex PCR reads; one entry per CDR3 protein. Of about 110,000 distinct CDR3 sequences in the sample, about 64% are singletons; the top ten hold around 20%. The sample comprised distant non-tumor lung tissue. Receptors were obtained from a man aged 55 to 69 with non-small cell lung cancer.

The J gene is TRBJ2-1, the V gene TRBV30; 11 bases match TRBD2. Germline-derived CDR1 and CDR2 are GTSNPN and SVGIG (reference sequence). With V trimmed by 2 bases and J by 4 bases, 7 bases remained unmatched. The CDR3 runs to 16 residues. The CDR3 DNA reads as TGTGCCTGGAGTTCGATCGGGACTAGCGGTTACAATGAGCAGTTCTTC. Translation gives CAWSSIGTSGYNEQFF.

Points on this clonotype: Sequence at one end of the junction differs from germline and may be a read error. The CDR3 DNA reads as TGTGTCAGCAGCTTAGATCTAACTAGCGAGAAGTACGAGCAGTACTTC. This encodes CVSSLDLTSEKYEQYF. V usage is TRBV11-2 and J usage is TRBJ2-7; 7 positions agree with TRBD2. Per germline, CDR1 SGHAT and CDR2 FQNNGV. The CDR3 loop spans 16 amino acids.

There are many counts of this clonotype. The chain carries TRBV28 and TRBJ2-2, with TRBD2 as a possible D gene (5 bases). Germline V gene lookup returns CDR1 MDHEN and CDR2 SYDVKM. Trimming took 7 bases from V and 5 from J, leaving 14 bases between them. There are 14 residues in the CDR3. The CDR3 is CASMDGGGTGELFF. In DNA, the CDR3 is TGTGCCAGCATGGATGGAGGTGGGACCGGGGAGCTGTTTTTT.

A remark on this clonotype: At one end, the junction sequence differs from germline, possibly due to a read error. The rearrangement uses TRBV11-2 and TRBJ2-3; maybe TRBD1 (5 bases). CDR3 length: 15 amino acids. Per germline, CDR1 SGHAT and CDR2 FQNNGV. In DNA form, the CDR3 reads TGTGCCAACAGCTTGTGGGGCCGCGCCACAGATACGCAGTATTTT. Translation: CANSLWGRATDTQYF.

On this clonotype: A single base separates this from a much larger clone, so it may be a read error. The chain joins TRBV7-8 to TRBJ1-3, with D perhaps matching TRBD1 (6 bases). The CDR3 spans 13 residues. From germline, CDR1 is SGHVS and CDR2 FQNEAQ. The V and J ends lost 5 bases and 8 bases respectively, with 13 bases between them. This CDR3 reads CASSHGTIDTIYF. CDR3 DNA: TGTGCCAGCAGCCATGGGACAATTGACACCATATATTTT.

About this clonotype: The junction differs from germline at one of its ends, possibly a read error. CDR3 DNA sequence: TGTGCCAACAGCTTGGTAGGCATATCCGGAGAGGGCTCCTACAATGAGCAGTTCTTC. Translating it yields CANSLVGISGEGSYNEQFF. The chain employs TRBV11-2 and TRBJ2-1, with a weak D call TRBD2 (5 bases). The CDR3 runs 19 residues. Germline V lookup: CDR1 SGHAT, CDR2 FQNNGV.

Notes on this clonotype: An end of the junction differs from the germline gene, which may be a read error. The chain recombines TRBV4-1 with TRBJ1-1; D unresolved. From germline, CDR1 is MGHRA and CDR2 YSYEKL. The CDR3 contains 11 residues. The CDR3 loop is CASSQGNEAFF. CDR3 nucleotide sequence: TGCGCCAGCAGCCAGGGGAATGAAGCTTTTTTT.

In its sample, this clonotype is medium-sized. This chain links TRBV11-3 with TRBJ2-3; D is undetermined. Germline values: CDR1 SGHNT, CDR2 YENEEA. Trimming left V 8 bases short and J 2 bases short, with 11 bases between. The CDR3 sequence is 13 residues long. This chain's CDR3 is CASRSGATDTQYF. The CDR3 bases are TGTGCCAGCCGCTCTGGCGCCACAGATACGCAGTATTTT.

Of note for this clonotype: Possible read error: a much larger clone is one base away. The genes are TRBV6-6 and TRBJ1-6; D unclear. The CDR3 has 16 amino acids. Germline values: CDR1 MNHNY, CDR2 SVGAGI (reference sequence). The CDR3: CANSYSRRSYNSPLHF. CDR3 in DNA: TGTGCCAACAGTTACTCCAGACGCTCCTATAATTCACCCCTCCACTTT.

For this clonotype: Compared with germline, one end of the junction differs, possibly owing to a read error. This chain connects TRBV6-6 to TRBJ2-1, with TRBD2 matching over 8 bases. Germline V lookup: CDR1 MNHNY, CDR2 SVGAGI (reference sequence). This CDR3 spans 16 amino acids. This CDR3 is CPSSYSLTGGANEQFF. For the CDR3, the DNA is TGTCCCAGCAGTTACTCACTAACGGGGGGGGCCAATGAGCAGTTCTTC.

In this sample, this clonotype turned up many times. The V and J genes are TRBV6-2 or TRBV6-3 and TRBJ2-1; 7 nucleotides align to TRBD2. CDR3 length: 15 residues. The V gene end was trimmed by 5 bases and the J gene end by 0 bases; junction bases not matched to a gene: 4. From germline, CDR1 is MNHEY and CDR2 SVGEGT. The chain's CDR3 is CASSQSGNSYNEQFF. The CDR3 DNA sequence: TGTGCCAGCAGTCAAAGCGGGAACTCCTACAATGAGCAGTTCTTC.

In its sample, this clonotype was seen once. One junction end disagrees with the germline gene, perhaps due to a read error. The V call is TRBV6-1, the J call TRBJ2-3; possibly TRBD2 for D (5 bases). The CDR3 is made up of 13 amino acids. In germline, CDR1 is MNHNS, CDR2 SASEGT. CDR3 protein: CASSGGTGDTQYF. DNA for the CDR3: TGTGCCAGTAGTGGAGGAACGGGAGATACGCAGTATTTT.

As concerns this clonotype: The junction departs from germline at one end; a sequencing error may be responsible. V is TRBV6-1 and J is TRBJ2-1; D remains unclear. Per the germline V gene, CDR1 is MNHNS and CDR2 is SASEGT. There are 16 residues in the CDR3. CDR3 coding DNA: TGTACCAGCAGTGTTGTCCTAGGCAGCTCCTACAATGAGCAGTTCTTC. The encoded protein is CTSSVVLGSSYNEQFF.

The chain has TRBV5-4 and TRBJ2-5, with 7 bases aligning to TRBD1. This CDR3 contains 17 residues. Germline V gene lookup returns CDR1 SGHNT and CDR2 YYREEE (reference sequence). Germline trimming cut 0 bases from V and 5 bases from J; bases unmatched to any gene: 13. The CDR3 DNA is TGTGCCAGCAGCTTGGAGGTCCCCGGCGACAGGGCGGAGACCCAGTACTTC. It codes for CASSLEVPGDRAETQYF.

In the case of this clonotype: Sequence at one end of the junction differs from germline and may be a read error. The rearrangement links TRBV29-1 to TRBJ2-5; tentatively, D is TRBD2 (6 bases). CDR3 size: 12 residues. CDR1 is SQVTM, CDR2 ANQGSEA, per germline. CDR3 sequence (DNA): TGTAGCGTAGCGGTAGCGCAAGAGACCCAGTACTTC. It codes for CSVAVAQETQYF. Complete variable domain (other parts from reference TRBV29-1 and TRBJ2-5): SAVISQKPSRDICQRGTSLTIQCQVDSQVTMMFWYRQQPGQSLTLIATANQGSEATYESGFVIDKFPISRPNLTFSTLTVSNMSPEDSSIYLCSVAVAQETQYFGPGTRLLVL.

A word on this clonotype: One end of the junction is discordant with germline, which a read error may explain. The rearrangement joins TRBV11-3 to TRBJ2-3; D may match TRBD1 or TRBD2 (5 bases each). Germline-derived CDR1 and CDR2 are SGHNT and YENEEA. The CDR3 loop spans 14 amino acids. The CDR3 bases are TGTGCCAGCAGCTCGAGGGGTTGCACAGATACGCAGTATTTC. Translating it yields CASSSRGCTDTQYF.

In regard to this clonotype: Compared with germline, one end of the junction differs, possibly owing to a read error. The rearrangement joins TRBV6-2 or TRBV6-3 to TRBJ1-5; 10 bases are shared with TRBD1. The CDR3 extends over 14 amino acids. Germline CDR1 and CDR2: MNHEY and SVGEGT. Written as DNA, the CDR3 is TGCGCCAGCAGGGCGACAGGGGGCAATCAGGCCCAGCATTTT. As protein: CASRATGGNQAQHF.

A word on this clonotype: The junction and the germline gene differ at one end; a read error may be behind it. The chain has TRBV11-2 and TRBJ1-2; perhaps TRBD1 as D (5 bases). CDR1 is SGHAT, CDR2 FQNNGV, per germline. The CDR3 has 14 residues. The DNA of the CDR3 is TGTCCCAGCAGCACAAGTGCGGGGGTCGGTGGCTGCACCTTC. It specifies CPSSTSAGVGGCTF.

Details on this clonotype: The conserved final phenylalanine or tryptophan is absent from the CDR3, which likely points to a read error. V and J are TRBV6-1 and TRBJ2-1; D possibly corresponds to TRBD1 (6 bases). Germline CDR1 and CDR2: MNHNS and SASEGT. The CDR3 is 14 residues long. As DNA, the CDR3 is TGTGCAAGCAGTGAAGGGTCAGGGGAAGAGGAGCAGTTCTTA. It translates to CASSEGSGEEEQFL.

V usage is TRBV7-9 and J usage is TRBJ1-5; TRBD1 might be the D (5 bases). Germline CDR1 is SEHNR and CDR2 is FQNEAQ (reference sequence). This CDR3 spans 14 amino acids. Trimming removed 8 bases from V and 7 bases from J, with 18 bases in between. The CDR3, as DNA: TGTGCCAGCTCCACCGGGGGGGGTGGCCAGCCCCAGCATTTT. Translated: CASSTGGGGQPQHF.

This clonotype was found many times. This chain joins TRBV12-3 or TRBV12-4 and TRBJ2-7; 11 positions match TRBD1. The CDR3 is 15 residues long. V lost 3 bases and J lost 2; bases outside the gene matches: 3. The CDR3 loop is CASSFGDRGTYEQYF. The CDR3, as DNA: TGTGCCAGCAGTTTCGGGGACAGGGGGACCTACGAGCAGTACTTC.

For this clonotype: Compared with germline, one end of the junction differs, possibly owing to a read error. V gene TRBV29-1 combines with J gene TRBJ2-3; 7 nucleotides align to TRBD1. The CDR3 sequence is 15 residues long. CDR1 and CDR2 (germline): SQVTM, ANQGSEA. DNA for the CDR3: TGCGGCGTCGCGTTCAGGGGGAGCGGCACAGATACGCAGTATTTT. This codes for CGVAFRGSGTDTQYF.

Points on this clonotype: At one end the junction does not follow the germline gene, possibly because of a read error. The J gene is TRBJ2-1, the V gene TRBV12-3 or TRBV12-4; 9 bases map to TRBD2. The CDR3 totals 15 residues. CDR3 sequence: CASKGGLASGDELFF. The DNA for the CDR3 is TGTGCCAGCAAGGGAGGACTAGCGAGCGGGGATGAGCTGTTCTTC.

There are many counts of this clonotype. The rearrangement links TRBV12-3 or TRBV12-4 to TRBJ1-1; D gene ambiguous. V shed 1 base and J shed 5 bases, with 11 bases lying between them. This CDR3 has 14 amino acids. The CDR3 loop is CASSLVGGGTEAFF. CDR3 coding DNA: TGTGCCAGCAGTTTAGTGGGAGGAGGGACTGAAGCTTTCTTT.

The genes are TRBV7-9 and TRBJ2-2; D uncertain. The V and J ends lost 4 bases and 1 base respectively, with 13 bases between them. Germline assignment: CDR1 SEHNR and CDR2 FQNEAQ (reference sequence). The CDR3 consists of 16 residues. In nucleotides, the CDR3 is TGTGCCAGCAGCTGGGCTCGAGGCCTGAACACCGGGGAGCTGTTTTTT. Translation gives CASSWARGLNTGELFF.

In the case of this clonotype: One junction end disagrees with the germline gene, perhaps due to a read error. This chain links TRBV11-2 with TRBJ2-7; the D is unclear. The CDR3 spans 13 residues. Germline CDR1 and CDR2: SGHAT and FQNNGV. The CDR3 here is CVSSLRWLDEQYF. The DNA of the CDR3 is TGTGTCAGCAGCCTCCGGTGGCTCGACGAACAGTACTTC.

CDR3 in DNA: TGTGCCAGCACCCTCCGACAGGTGGAGACCCAGTACTTC. As protein: CASTLRQVETQYF. This chain uses TRBV6-1 with TRBJ2-5; TRBD1 is a possible D gene (6 bases). CDR3 length equals 13 residues. Per the germline V gene, CDR1 is MNHNS and CDR2 is SASEGT. Trimming left V 7 bases short and J 5 bases short, with 14 bases between.

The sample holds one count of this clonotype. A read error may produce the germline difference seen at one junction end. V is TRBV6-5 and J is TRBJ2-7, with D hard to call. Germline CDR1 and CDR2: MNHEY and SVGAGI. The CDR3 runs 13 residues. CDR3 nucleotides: TGTGCCAGCAGTTACACATGGACGGACGAGCATTACTTC. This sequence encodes CASSYTWTDEHYF.

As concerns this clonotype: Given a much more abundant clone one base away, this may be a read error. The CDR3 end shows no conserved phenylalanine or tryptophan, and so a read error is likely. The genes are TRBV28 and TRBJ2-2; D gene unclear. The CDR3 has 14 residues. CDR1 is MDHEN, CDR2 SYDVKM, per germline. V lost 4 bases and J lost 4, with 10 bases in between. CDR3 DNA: TGTGCCAGCAGTTACGGAACATCCACCGGGGAGCTGTTTTAT. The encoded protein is CASSYGTSTGELFY.

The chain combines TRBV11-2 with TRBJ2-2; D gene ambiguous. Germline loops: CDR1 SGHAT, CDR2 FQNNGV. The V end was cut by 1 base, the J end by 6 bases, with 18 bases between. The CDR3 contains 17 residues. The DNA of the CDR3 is TGTGCCAGCAGCTTAGGGGTGAGGCGGACCTCGGCCGGGGAGCTGTTTTTT. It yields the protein CASSLGVRRTSAGELFF. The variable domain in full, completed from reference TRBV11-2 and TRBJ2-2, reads EAGVAQSPRYKIIEKRQSVAFWCNPISGHATLYWYQQILGQGPKLLIQFQNNGVVDDSQLPKDRFSAERLKGVDSTLKIQPAKLEDSAVYLCASSLGVRRTSAGELFFGEGSRLTVL.